This T cell receptor (beta chain) was found in a study of blood T cell repertoires in COVID-19. Across the study: Whether acute or convalescent, the COVID-19 samples came from the United States, Italy and Spain. T cells, B-cell-depleted T cells, or PBMCs provided the cDNA or gDNA that served as material.

Authors' analysis steps: Amplification with reference gene primers provided the estimates of nucleated cell counts. Only in-frame clones appear in the TCRdb table, and some are missing; sequencing was by immunoSEQ multiplex PCR. V and J calls and clone size come straight from that table; D and trimming were deduced from the DNA. The sample records over 150,000 clones, 70% to 90% being singletons. Trimming cost V 6 bases and J 0 bases, with 9 bases left between them. Germline values: CDR1 KGHSH, CDR2 LQKENI. This CDR3 has 15 amino acids. Sequences were obtained from peripheral blood. This chain joins TRBV18 and TRBJ1-6; no clear D. The receptor comes from a man aged 45-60 years with active or convalescent COVID-19. CDR3 DNA sequence: TGTGCCAGCTCCCCAGGAGTCTCCTATAATTCACCCCTCCACTTT. Protein sequence: CASSPGVSYNSPLHF.